This T cell receptor (beta chain) originates from a study of STAT3 mutations in large granular lymphocyte leukemia. Study-level results: No sample exists from the first appearance of each clone. Every T-LGLL patient had at least one immunodominant TCRbeta clonotype.

Data came from immunoSEQ multiplex PCR; TCRdb stores just in-frame clones and leaves some out. The sample holds some 10,000 clones, about 88% seen once. The CDR3 runs 15 residues. The V gene lost 2 bases and the J gene lost 8 bases, with 18 bases spanning the gap. Germline-derived CDR1 and CDR2 are MGHRA and YSYEKL. There are a few counts of this clone. What it recognizes is unknown. The genes are TRBV4-1 and TRBJ1-2; D is unclear. The receptor was isolated from a man aged 60 to 75 with T-cell large granular lymphocyte leukemia. Some clones in this sample may be carry-over from other donors' samples. The sequencing sample was made of peripheral blood mononuclear cells. The CDR3 spells CASSQTTEAGSGYTF. The DNA of the CDR3 is TGCGCCAGCAGCCAAACCACTGAAGCGGGGTCGGGCTACACCTTC.